This T cell receptor beta chain emerged from a study of blood T cell repertoires in COVID-19. Trimming at V came to 4 bases and at J to 5 bases, leaving 8 bases not matched to a gene. The CDR3 contains 16 residues. Germline CDR1 and CDR2: MGHRA and YSYEKL. Methods used by the authors: By means of reference gene primer amplification, nucleated cell counts were estimated. Profiling relied on immunoSEQ multiplex PCR, and the TCRdb table lists in-frame clones only, not all of them. The V and J calls and clone size were taken over from that table, and D and trimming were inferred from the DNA. The sample has a few hundred thousand clones, about nine tenths seen once.

The origin of this receptor is a man aged 18-30 years with active or convalescent COVID-19. The chain carries TRBV4-1 and TRBJ2-5; 12 positions match TRBD2. Sequencing input: peripheral blood. The DNA of the CDR3 is TGCGCCAGCAGCCCACAGTCTAGCGGGGGGGCGGAGACCCAGTACTTC. It is translated as CASSPQSSGGAETQYF.